This T cell receptor (beta chain) was identified during a study of control samples from healthy donors and cancer patients. The germline V gene encodes CDR1 LNHDA and CDR2 SQIVND (reference sequence). The CDR3 has 14 amino acids. Trimming removed 4 bases from V and 4 bases from J, with 13 bases in between. Here immunoSEQ multiplex PCR was the method, and the copy in TCRdb shows in-frame clones only, minus some. The table records about 150,000 clones, roughly 94% of them present only once. The rearrangement links TRBV19 to TRBJ1-1, with D unclear. The sequenced sample was blood. The sequence was obtained from a man aged 40-50 years in good health. The CDR3 protein is CASSRETGGTEAFF. The CDR3, as DNA: TGTGCCAGTAGTAGAGAAACCGGCGGCACTGAAGCTTTCTTT.